The 3 T cell receptor beta chains given below trace back to one sample, sequenced in a study of Graves' ophthalmopathy and Graves' hyperthyroidism. RNA transcripts were the template, and TCR beta CDR3 regions were amplified from them. After a first-round RT-PCR with HTBI primers, a second-round multiplex PCR was run. TCRdb independently ran MiXCR on the multiplex PCR reads; one entry per CDR3 protein. Counted here are over a million distinct CDR3 sequences, about two fifths occurring once; the ten biggest clones make up around 10%. The sample was peripheral blood or thyroid tissue (not recorded which). The receptors were sampled from an adult man with Graves' hyperthyroidism.

Only a few counts were recorded for this clonotype. This chain connects TRBV9 to TRBJ2-5; 10 bases are a match to TRBD1. Unmatched junction bases numbered 3, after V lost 2 bases and J lost 2 bases. CDR3 length: 15 amino acids. The germline V gene encodes CDR1 SGDLS and CDR2 YYNGEE. The CDR3 DNA reads TGTGCCAGCAGCGTGAGGACAGGGGGGCAAGAGACCCAGTACTTC. Encoded protein: CASSVRTGGQETQYF.

The V gene is TRBV11-3, the J gene TRBJ1-1; D is undetermined. The CDR3 is made up of 15 amino acids. The V end was cut by 2 bases, the J end by 0 bases, with 10 bases between. Germline V gives CDR1 SGHNT, CDR2 YENEEA. The chain's CDR3 is CASSLPTAMNTEAFF. For the CDR3, the DNA is TGTGCCAGCAGCTTACCGACCGCTATGAACACTGAAGCTTTCTTT.

Only a few counts were recorded for this clonotype. CDR3 sequence: CASSKGQGRSVNSPLHF. CDR3 DNA: TGTGCCAGCAGTAAAGGACAGGGGAGGTCTGTTAATTCACCCCTCCACTTT. This chain links TRBV6-6 with TRBJ1-6, with 9 bases matching TRBD1. The CDR3 sequence is 17 residues long. The V segment lost 5 bases and the J segment 6 bases; nucleotides outside the gene matches: 11. Germline V gene data show CDR1 as MNHNY and CDR2 as SVGAGI (reference sequence).